This TCR beta chain was identified in a study of beta chain features in type 1 diabetes. Points on this clone: Its target is not known.

Findings of the study overall: When Type 1 diabetes patients were examined, their TCRB CDR3s proved moderately but significantly shorter in all four CD4+ subsets.

The CDR3 spans 14 residues. V shed 8 bases and J 1 base; nucleotides not matched to a gene: 4. Germline CDR1 and CDR2: SNHLY and FYNNEI. Every bit of the isolated RNA underwent reverse transcription, so sequencing read expressed TCRB transcripts. Assay used: immunoSEQ multiplex PCR; TCRdb lists only in-frame clones, some missing. The data contain about 340,000 clones, 13% of them singletons. The origin of this receptor is a woman under 30 with type 1 diabetes. The sequencing input was naive CD4+ T cells from blood. The chain links TRBV2 to TRBJ2-1; TRBD1 agrees at 8 bases. The CDR3 DNA sequence: TGTGCCAGCCGAGGACAGGGTTCCTACAATGAGCAGTTCTTC. As protein: CASRGQGSYNEQFF.